These T cell receptor beta chains were read from a single sample in a study of T-cell reconstitution after alpha-beta-depleted transplantation in children. TCRdb called the PCR reads again in MiXCR, with one record for every CDR3 protein. This table has about 340,000 distinct CDR3 sequences, 13% appearing once. The input for sequencing was PBMCs, taken from the stem cell graft. The receptor set was obtained from a human donor who donated a stem cell graft to a child with Fanconi anemia. CDR3s leave out the opening cysteine and the closing phenylalanine or tryptophan. The D gene is left open where the match is weak. Size is omitted from some rows. Given values are once, few, many or a class for expanded clones.

abundance	v_gene	j_gene	d_gene	CDR3aa
many	TRBV20-1	TRBJ1-1	NA	SSSGTWPNTEAF
many	TRBV5-1	TRBJ2-7	TRBD2	ASSLAPGGGAYEQY
many	TRBV5-6	TRBJ2-3	TRBD1	ASSRQGASTDTQY
many	TRBV10-1	TRBJ1-2	NA	ASSESLRDHIDYNYGYT
few	TRBV3-1	TRBJ1-5	NA	ASSQDLGRGNQPQH
few	TRBV6-5	TRBJ1-4	NA	ASSYMAGRGEKLF
NA	TRBV7-2	TRBJ2-3	TRBD2	ASSLRRGGQDTQY
few	TRBV11-2	TRBJ1-1	TRBD1	ASSSGGWGTEAF
NA	TRBV6-5	TRBJ2-2	TRBD1	ASSYPTGGPGELF
few	TRBV7-2	TRBJ2-1	NA	ASSIDRNEQF
few	TRBV5-1	TRBJ2-6	NA	ASSLDFSGANVLT
many	TRBV13	TRBJ2-5	NA	ASSLGDTDPQY
few	TRBV7-7	TRBJ1-1	NA	ASSLGMGSEAF
NA	TRBV6-5	TRBJ2-1	TRBD1	ASSYGRDRVYNEQF
many	TRBV7-2	TRBJ2-5	TRBD1	ASCSNGRGRRETQY
NA	TRBV20-1	TRBJ1-5	NA	SANSRRPDQPQH